The source of this T cell receptor (beta chain) is a study of blood T cell repertoires in COVID-19. Study-level background: Samples of COVID-19 (acute and convalescent) were obtained from the United States, Italy and Spain. In each case, the material was cDNA or gDNA derived from T cells, B-cell-depleted T cells, or PBMCs.

In the authors' workflow: Amplification of reference gene primers provided the estimated nucleated cell counts. Clones were sequenced by immunoSEQ multiplex PCR, and TCRdb holds only the in-frame ones, with some missing. V and J calls and clone size are those listed in that table; D and trimming were worked out from the DNA. The sample yields tens of thousands of clones, approximately 82% seen once. CDR1 and CDR2 from the germline V gene are LNHDA and SQIVND (reference sequence). V shed 8 bases and J shed 4 bases, with 12 bases lying between them. The length of the CDR3 is 14 residues. The receptor's source is a man aged 45-60 years with active or convalescent COVID-19. The genes are TRBV19 and TRBJ2-6, with D possibly TRBD2 on 6 matching bases. Sequencing was done on a sample of peripheral blood. The CDR3 sequence: CASGTGRGANVLTF. The CDR3 DNA is TGTGCCAGTGGCACGGGGAGGGGGGCCAACGTCCTGACTTTC.